The subject of this entry is one TCR beta chain. As yet, its antigen is unknown. In germline, CDR1 is SNHLY, CDR2 FYNNEI. The V end lost 3 bases, the J end lost 0 bases, and 12 bases lay between the germline ends. CDR3 length equals 16 residues. Newly diagnosed patients aged 18 to 65 had hyperthyroidism of under 2 months' duration. Diagnosing involved the use of clinical symptoms, serum thyroxine and TRAb, thyroid ultrasound and orbital computed tomography. The TCR beta CDR3 regions underwent amplification using RNA transcripts as the source. TCR CDR3 regions were first amplified by RT-PCR with HTBI primers. TCRdb called the multiplex PCR reads again in MiXCR, with one record for every CDR3 protein. The sample lists around 700,000 distinct CDR3 sequences; 30% to 40% were seen once. These data come from a study of T cells in Graves' hyperthyroidism and ophthalmopathy. Overall study context: Peripheral blood was acquired at first diagnosis, ahead of any therapy whatsoever.

Points from the study as a whole: A 13 V-J signature model discriminated ophthalmopathy versus stable hyperthyroidism.

The rearrangement links TRBV2 to TRBJ2-1; perhaps TRBD2 as D (5 bases). The sample consisted of blood. The sequence derives from a woman aged 40-49 years with Graves' hyperthyroidism. In DNA form, the CDR3 reads TGTGCCAGCAGTGATCTTCAGGAGGACTCCTACAATGAGCAGTTCTTC. This translates into CASSDLQEDSYNEQFF.